The T cell receptor beta chain described here comes from a study of blood T cell repertoires in COVID-19 (TCRdb year 2020). The study in broad terms: The collaborator samples originated in the United States, Italy and Spain and spanned the acute and convalescent phases of COVID-19. Where available, HLA class I and class II types were obtained from metadata supplied by the sample provider rather than from assay-based typing. Deeply sampled blood TCRbeta repertoires from subjects exposed to, actively infected with, or recovered from COVID-19 were included in the dataset. Samples came from the ongoing ImmuneRACE study (first 160 participants) plus 1,254 subjects from 6 global collaborators. The prospective study material was composed of cDNA or gDNA derived from T cells, B-cell-depleted T cells, or PBMCs. Nearly every sample came with metadata listing a de-identified subject ID, COVID-19 status, age in years and sex. A freely available public database, intended as a resource for researchers studying the immune response to SARS-CoV-2, is where the repertoires were released.

TCRbeta CDR3 regions were amplified from genomic DNA using the immunoSEQ Assay, a bias-controlled multiplex PCR. The authors' pipeline ran thus. The number of nucleated cells in each sample was estimated from the amplification of reference gene primers within the assay. To quantify the absolute abundance of each unique TCRbeta CDR3 rearrangement, sequence reads were collapsed and filtered. For each sample, productive Simpson clonality was calculated as the square root of Simpson's diversity index over productive rearrangements. The immuneACCESS repertoire file appears here via TCRdb, limited to in-frame rearrangements. These files lack a portion of the clones; in checked studies, under half of the deficit traces to unresolved V genes, and the cause of the others is not known. The V and J calls and clone size are taken from that table; D and trimming were inferred from the DNA. This sample is represented by 45,000 to 55,000 clones; 90% of them were singletons. The ten largest make up over 2.5% of the sample.

Collaborating institutions collected whole blood in K2EDTA tubes following their own protocols. For TCRbeta analysis, collaborators shipped samples in one of three forms: frozen whole blood, isolated PBMCs, or DNA extracted from either of those sample types. CDR1 and CDR2 were assigned from the germline V gene as SGHDN and FVKESK. V is cut by 3 bases and J by 10 bases, and the space between the germline ends is 13 bases. From the cysteine up to the phenylalanine, the CDR3 has a length of 14 residues. The read is trimmed to its CDR3 DNA, 42 bases read in frame from base 1. Overall study outcomes, separate from this receptor: How much clinical and demographic metadata was included differed by source and by participant, and the metadata was provided uncurated.

Comment on this clone: Which antigen it targets is not known. Per-base quality was not reported, and no clone a single base away is much larger than it.

Source material: peripheral blood. The clonotype was recovered from a human donor in a cohort sampled during active COVID-19. The rearrangement joined TRBV14 to TRBJ1-6; the D region possibly corresponds to TRBD1 (5 bases align). In nucleotides, the sequence is TGTGCCAGCAGCCATCTCCAGGGCGAGTCACCCCTCCACTTT. The resulting protein is CASSHLQGESPLHF. The variable domain in full, with residues beyond the CDR3 obtained from the reference TRBV14 and TRBJ1-6 genes, is EAGVTQFPSHSVIEKGQTVTLRCDPISGHDNLYWYRRVMGKEIKFLLHFVKESKQDESGMPNNRFLAERTGGTYSTLKVQPAELEDSGVYFCASSHLQGESPLHFGNGTRLTVT.